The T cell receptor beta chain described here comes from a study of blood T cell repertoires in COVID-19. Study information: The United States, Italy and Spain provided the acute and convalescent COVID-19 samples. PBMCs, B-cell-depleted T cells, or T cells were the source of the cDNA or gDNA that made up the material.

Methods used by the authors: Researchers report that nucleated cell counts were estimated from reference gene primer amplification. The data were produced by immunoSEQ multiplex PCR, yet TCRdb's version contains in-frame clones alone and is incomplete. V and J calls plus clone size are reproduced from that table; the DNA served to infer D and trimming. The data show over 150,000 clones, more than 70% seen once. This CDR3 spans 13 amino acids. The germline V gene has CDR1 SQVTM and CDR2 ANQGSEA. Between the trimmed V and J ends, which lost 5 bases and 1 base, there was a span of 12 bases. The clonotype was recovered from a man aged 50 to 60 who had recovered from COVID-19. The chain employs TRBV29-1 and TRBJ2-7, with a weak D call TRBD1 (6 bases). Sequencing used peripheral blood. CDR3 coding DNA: TGCAGCGTTCGTGAGGGGGTTTCCTACGAGCAGTACTTC. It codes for CSVREGVSYEQYF.